This TCR beta chain was captured in a study of OX40 agonist ivuxolimab in advanced cancers. Study background: It was ivuxolimab, an agonistic anti-OX40 (CD134) antibody, that patients were treated with.

Some clones are missing from TCRdb's copy, which holds only in-frame ones; the method was immunoSEQ multiplex PCR. The sample lists tens of thousands of clones; approximately 95% were seen once. On this clone: Antigen specificity is unknown.

General observations from the study: Clonal expansion from baseline to week 6 occurred in both CD4+ and CD8+ T cells. Antigen specificity remained undetermined for the expanded peripheral T cells.

Material: CD4+ or CD8+ T cells sorted from blood, obtained in a trial of the OX40 agonist ivuxolimab. The TCR sequence derives from an adult with an advanced solid tumor such as melanoma, head and neck, liver or kidney cancer.

CDR3 DNA sequence: TGCGCCAGCAGCCTGACAGGGGGATTGAACACTGAAGCTTTCTTT. Amino acids: CASSLTGGLNTEAFF. The rearrangement joins TRBV5-1 to TRBJ1-1, with 9 bases lining up with TRBD1. Germline values: CDR1 SGHRS, CDR2 YFSETQ. Trimming took 4 bases from V and 0 from J; bases not matched to a gene: 4. This CDR3 is 15 amino acids long.